This T cell receptor (beta chain) was documented in a study of vaccination and CD4 T cells after COVID-19. The wider study: Treatment of control cultures consisted of a CEFX pool, an HIV-1 Nef pool, or no peptide.

The CDR3 has 14 residues. Germline lookup yields CDR1 MNHEY and CDR2 SVGAGI. V lost 2 bases, J lost 5 bases, and 10 bases lay in between. Treatment noted: roughly 10-day PBMC culture with coronavirus spike peptide pools or control peptides (ViraFEST assay). From the unexposed donor, CD4+ T cells were collected ahead of the COVID-19 pandemic (2011-2018). A negative selection step was used to isolate CD4+ T cells once culture had run for less than 13 days. Subject to cell availability, CD4+ T cells from unexposed donors were probed with SARS-CoV-2 S/N and four cold-coronavirus spikes. Sequencing of the DNA from cultured CD4+ T cells was carried out with the Oncomine TCR Beta short-read assay. TCRdb reprocessed the PCR reads with MiXCR, giving one entry per CDR3 protein. Of about 5,400 distinct CDR3 sequences listed, 34% are singletons. Remarks on this clonotype: The antigen remains undetermined.

This sequence originates from a human donor in good health. The J gene is TRBJ2-1, the V gene TRBV6-5; no reliable D call. Sequencing used CD4+ T cells from blood, cultured in vitro. The CDR3 DNA reads TGTGCCAGCAGTTACGATACATCTGACAATGAGCAGTTCTTC. Residues: CASSYDTSDNEQFF.